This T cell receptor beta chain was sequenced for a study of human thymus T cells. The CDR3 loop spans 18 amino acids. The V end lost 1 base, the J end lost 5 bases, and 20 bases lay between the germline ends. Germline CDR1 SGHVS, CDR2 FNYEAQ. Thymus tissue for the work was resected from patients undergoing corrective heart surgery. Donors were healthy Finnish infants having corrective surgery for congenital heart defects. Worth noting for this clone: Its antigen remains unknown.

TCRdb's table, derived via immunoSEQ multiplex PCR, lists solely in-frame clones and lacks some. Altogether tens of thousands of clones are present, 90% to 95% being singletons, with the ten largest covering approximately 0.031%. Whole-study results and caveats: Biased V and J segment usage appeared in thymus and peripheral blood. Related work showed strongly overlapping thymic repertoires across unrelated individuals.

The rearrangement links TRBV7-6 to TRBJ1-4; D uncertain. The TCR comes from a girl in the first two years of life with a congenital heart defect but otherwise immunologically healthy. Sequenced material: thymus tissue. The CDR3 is CASSLGSEVTNSNEKLFF. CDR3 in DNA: TGTGCCAGCAGCTTAGGGTCTGAGGTGACGAACAGCAATGAAAAACTGTTTTTT.